One sample yielded the 9 T cell receptor beta chains listed below, sequenced in a study of monozygotic twins with inflammatory bowel disease. TCRdb re-called the 5' RACE reads and gives one entry per CDR3 protein, without DNA. The repertoire table contains about 420,000 distinct CDR3 sequences. Sequenced: blood. These receptors all stem from a human donor with ulcerative colitis or Crohn's disease, or a healthy co-twin of an affected twin (not recorded which).

The chain has TRBV7-2 and TRBJ2-5; there is no DNA to check the TCRdb D call of TRBD2. The germline V gene has CDR1 SGHTA and CDR2 FQGNSA. This CDR3 is built from 17 residues. The CDR3 sequence is CASSVGDIGPSAETQYF.

This rearrangement joins TRBV6-1 to TRBJ2-2; TCRdb returns TRBD1, unconfirmable since there is no DNA. The germline CDR1 and CDR2 sequences are MNHNS and SASEGT. The CDR3 loop spans 15 amino acids. The CDR3 here is CASTPDRVGAGELFF.

The chain is built from TRBV7-2 and TRBJ2-4; checking the TCRdb D call of TRBD2 is not possible without DNA. CDR3 size: 11 residues. Germline-derived CDR1 and CDR2 are SGHTA and FQGNSA. CDR3: CASSGGGIQYF. Based on the CDR3 plus reference TRBV7-2 and TRBJ2-4, the full variable domain is GAGVSQSPSNKVTEKGKDVELRCDPISGHTALYWYRQSLGQGLEFLIYFQGNSAPDKSGLPSDRFSAERTGGSVSTLTIQRTQQEDSAVYLCASSGGGIQYFGAGTRLSVL.

The chain couples TRBV20-1 to TRBJ2-1; TCRdb proposes TRBD2, but this gene call is untestable without DNA. The CDR3 has 15 amino acids. Per germline, CDR1 DFQATT and CDR2 SNEGSKA (reference sequence). The CDR3 protein is CSATGAGLAGNEQFF.

The CDR3 is CASSESGRFYGYTF. The V and J genes are TRBV25-1 and TRBJ1-2. The CDR3 length is 14 residues. Germline assignment: CDR1 MGHDK and CDR2 SYGVNS.

V usage is TRBV5-1 and J usage is TRBJ2-5; TCRdb calls TRBD1, which cannot be checked without DNA. Germline V lookup: CDR1 SGHRS, CDR2 YFSETQ. The CDR3 extends over 16 amino acids. The CDR3 sequence: CASSPGTGHGKETQYF.

This chain uses TRBV7-9 with TRBJ2-7; the D gene TCRdb calls, TRBD1, cannot be checked with no DNA. Germline V lookup: CDR1 SEHNR, CDR2 FQNEAQ (reference sequence). This CDR3 is 13 amino acids long. CDR3 loop: CASSFPGPYEQYF. Full variable domain (remainder filled in from reference TRBV7-9 and TRBJ2-7): DTGVSQNPRHKITKRGQNVTFRCDPISEHNRLYWYRQTLGQGPEFLTYFQNEAQLEKSRLLSDRFSAERPKGSFSTLEIQRTEQGDSAMYLCASSFPGPYEQYFGPGTRLTVT.

The genes are TRBV10-3 and TRBJ1-6; TCRdb's D call, TRBD1, is unchecked because there is no DNA. This CDR3 contains 14 residues. CDR1 and CDR2 from the germline V gene are ENHRY and SYGVKD. The CDR3 spells CAIRLTGGNSPLHF.

The chain couples TRBV10-3 to TRBJ1-1. The CDR3 has 13 amino acids. CDR1 ENHRY and CDR2 SYGVKD come from the germline V gene. CDR3: CAIREEIETKAFF.